This is a list of T cell receptor beta chains from one sample in a study of blood T cell repertoires in COVID-19. The data were produced by immunoSEQ multiplex PCR, yet TCRdb's version contains in-frame clones alone and is incomplete. In the table there are around 280,000 clones, 85% to 90% of which are singletons. Specimen: peripheral blood. The receptors shown here come from a man between 70 and 80 years old with acute or convalescent COVID-19. Both conserved end residues are part of each CDR3. A D gene is named only where the DNA matches it firmly. Rows may omit the clone size; those that give it use once, few, many or a size class.

D	V	size	J	CDR3	DNA
TRBD1	TRBV5-4	.	TRBJ1-2	CASSLAGQGAYGYTF	TGTGCCAGCAGCTTGGCGGGACAGGGAGCGTATGGCTACACCTTC
.	TRBV11-3	.	TRBJ2-7	CASSPGSGGEQYF	TGTGCCAGCAGCCCGGGGAGCGGTGGCGAGCAGTACTTC
TRBD1	TRBV3-1/TRBV3-2	.	TRBJ1-2	CASSQQQGYGYTF	TGTGCCAGCAGCCAACAACAGGGGTATGGCTACACCTTC
TRBD1	TRBV5-1	.	TRBJ1-3	CASSLQGAYGNTIYF	TGCGCCAGCAGCTTACAGGGGGCATATGGAAACACCATATATTTT
TRBD1	TRBV27	.	TRBJ2-7	CASSSGEGGFYEQYF	TGTGCCAGCAGTAGCGGCGAAGGGGGCTTCTACGAGCAGTACTTC
TRBD1	TRBV7-2	.	TRBJ1-4	CASSQRQGQTEKLFF	TGTGCCAGCAGCCAACGACAGGGTCAAACTGAAAAACTGTTTTTT
.	TRBV12-5	.	TRBJ1-5	CASGGTGQPDRGHQPQHF	TGTGCTAGTGGGGGAACCGGACAGCCTGATAGGGGCCATCAGCCCCAGCATTTT
.	TRBV28	.	TRBJ1-4	CASSPKYEKLFF	TGTGCCAGCAGCCCCAAATATGAAAAACTGTTTTTT
.	TRBV28	.	TRBJ1-4	CATMAGATSEEKLFF	TGTGCCACCATGGCAGGGGCCACCTCTGAAGAAAAACTGTTTTTT
.	TRBV11-2	.	TRBJ1-1	CASSSDTSTEAFF	TGTGCCAGCAGCTCGGACACATCCACTGAAGCTTTCTTT
TRBD2	TRBV7-8	once	TRBJ2-1	CASSLLAGGYNEQFF	TGTGCCAGCAGCTTACTAGCGGGAGGTTACAATGAGCAGTTCTTC
.	TRBV7-9	.	TRBJ2-5	CASLGPGQETQYF	TGTGCCAGCCTCGGACCGGGACAAGAGACCCAGTACTTC
.	TRBV5-1	.	TRBJ2-5	CASGGPDQETQYF	TGCGCCAGTGGAGGCCCCGATCAAGAGACCCAGTACTTC
.	TRBV6-6	.	TRBJ1-2	CASSYRRDGYTF	TGTGCCAGCAGTTACCGGAGGGACGGCTACACCTTC
TRBD1	TRBV18	.	TRBJ2-7	CASSPPGQSYEQYF	TGTGCCAGCTCACCACCGGGACAGAGCTACGAGCAGTACTTC
TRBD1	TRBV19	.	TRBJ2-2	CASSTTGGHTGELFF	TGTGCCAGTAGTACGACAGGGGGGCACACCGGGGAGCTGTTTTTT
.	TRBV18	.	TRBJ1-6	CASSPPAQGQNSPLHF	TGTGCCAGCTCACCACCGGCACAGGGTCAAAATTCACCCCTCCACTTT
TRBD2	TRBV4-1	.	TRBJ2-7	CASSLQLAGGYEQYF	TGCGCCAGCAGCTTACAACTAGCGGGTGGATACGAGCAGTACTTC
.	TRBV30	.	TRBJ1-1	CAWREAAEAFF	TGTGCCTGGAGGGAGGCAGCTGAAGCTTTCTTT
.	TRBV3-1/TRBV3-2	.	TRBJ1-6	CASSHPLSPLHF	TGTGCCAGCAGCCACCCCCTTTCACCCCTCCACTTT
TRBD1	TRBV6-5	.	TRBJ1-4	CASRETGTGVEKLFF	TGTGCCAGCAGGGAGACCGGGACAGGGGTCGAAAAACTGTTTTTT
TRBD1	TRBV3-1/TRBV3-2	once	TRBJ2-7	CASSRRQGFASYEQYF	TGTGCCAGCAGCCGCAGACAGGGGTTCGCCTCCTACGAGCAGTACTTC